The 24 T cell receptor beta chains presented below share a single source sample, sequenced in a study of CD8 T cells in Susac syndrome. Reverse transcription of about 0.5 to 1 ug RNA used random hexamers. TCRdb re-called the immunoSEQ multiplex PCR reads with MiXCR, one entry per CDR3 protein. The sample shows approximately 180,000 distinct CDR3 sequences, 95% of them seen only once. The specimen was CD4+ T cells from PBMCs. All receptors derive from a human donor with multiple sclerosis.

The rearrangement joins TRBV20-1 to TRBJ2-7, with D possibly TRBD2 on 5 matching bases. V was trimmed by 6 bases and J by 4 bases, leaving 16 bases between them. Germline V lookup: CDR1 DFQATT, CDR2 SNEGSKA (reference sequence). The CDR3 length is 13 residues. The CDR3 coding sequence is TGCAGTGCCTGGGATCCGGGGTTATACGAGCAGTACTTC. This codes for CSAWDPGLYEQYF.

This sequence joins TRBV12-3 or TRBV12-4 and TRBJ2-7; maybe TRBD1 (6 bases). The CDR3 is made up of 13 amino acids. The V end was cut by 1 base, the J end by 6 bases, with 10 bases between. Here the CDR3 reads CASSLVQGSEQYF. CDR3 nucleotide sequence: TGTGCCAGCAGTTTAGTGCAGGGGAGCGAGCAGTACTTC.

The gene calls are TRBV25-1 and TRBJ2-7, with 7 bases lining up with TRBD1. V shed 8 bases, J shed 4 bases, and the junction held 11 bases outside the gene matches. CDR1 MGHDK and CDR2 SYGVNS come from the germline V gene. This CDR3 comprises 14 residues. Here the CDR3 reads CASSPGTVIYEQYF. The CDR3 DNA sequence: TGTGCCAGCTCGCCCGGGACAGTGATTTACGAGCAGTACTTC.

The V gene is TRBV9, the J gene TRBJ2-5; no clear D gene. CDR1 SGDLS and CDR2 YYNGEE come from the germline V gene. The length of the CDR3 is 13 residues. V gave up 2 bases and J gave up 5 bases, with 10 bases separating them. CDR3 protein: CASSVSSSETQYF. The CDR3, as DNA: TGTGCCAGCAGCGTCAGTTCTTCGGAGACCCAGTACTTC.

This chain connects TRBV6-1 to TRBJ1-2; the D is unclear. There are 14 residues in the CDR3. V was trimmed by 0 bases and J by 7 bases, leaving 12 bases between them. CDR1 is MNHNS, CDR2 SASEGT, per germline. The CDR3 sequence is CASSEALRGSGYTF. CDR3 DNA: TGTGCCAGCAGTGAAGCGCTTAGAGGGAGTGGCTACACCTTC.

The J gene is TRBJ1-2, the V gene TRBV14; D gene unclear. CDR1 SGHDN and CDR2 FVKESK come from the germline V gene. The CDR3 is 13 amino acids. Trimming pared 4 bases from V and 4 bases from J, leaving 10 bases between. The CDR3 DNA follows: TGTGCCAGCAGCCCTTGGCAGACCTATGGCTACACCTTC. It specifies CASSPWQTYGYTF. Complete variable domain (other parts from reference TRBV14 and TRBJ1-2): EAGVTQFPSHSVIEKGQTVTLRCDPISGHDNLYWYRRVMGKEIKFLLHFVKESKQDESGMPNNRFLAERTGGTYSTLKVQPAELEDSGVYFCASSPWQTYGYTFGSGTRLTVV.

The genes are TRBV5-6 and TRBJ1-2; D perhaps matches TRBD1 (5 bases). Trimming shortened V by 4 bases and J by 5 bases, and 9 bases separated the two germline ends. The CDR3 has 12 amino acids. CDR1 and CDR2 (germline): SGHDT, YYEEEE. This CDR3 reads CASSLRQYGYTF. The CDR3, as DNA: TGTGCCAGCAGCCTAAGACAGTATGGCTACACCTTC.

The genes are TRBV12-3 or TRBV12-4 and TRBJ2-3; 12 bases map to TRBD2. This CDR3 is built from 15 residues. J lost 3 bases, V lost 6 bases, and 4 bases had no gene match. The CDR3 DNA reads as TGTGCCAGCAGGCTAGCGGGGGGGCGGACAGATACGCAGTATTTT. Translating gives CASRLAGGRTDTQYF.

This clonotype was detected once. The chain links TRBV9 to TRBJ1-6; D gene ambiguous. Trimming pared 0 bases from V and 10 bases from J, leaving 11 bases between. Germline V gives CDR1 SGDLS, CDR2 YYNGEE. The CDR3 is made up of 14 amino acids. The DNA of the CDR3 is TGTGCCAGCAGCGTAGCTACGGAAGGATCACCCCTCCACTTT. Translating it yields CASSVATEGSPLHF.

The rearrangement joins TRBV5-6 to TRBJ1-6; TRBD1 matches at 10 bases. The germline V gene has CDR1 SGHDT and CDR2 YYEEEE. The CDR3 runs to 16 residues. The junction had 8 bases not matched to a gene; V was cut back by 4 bases and J by 7 bases. CDR3 amino acids: CASSPAGTGANSPLHF. CDR3 nucleotides: TGTGCCAGCAGCCCGGCCGGGACAGGGGCGAATTCACCCCTCCACTTT.

This clonotype was seen just once. The chain carries TRBV29-1 and TRBJ2-3; D unclear. This CDR3 region has 12 residues. V was trimmed by 2 bases and J by 4 bases, leaving 7 bases between them. CDR1 SQVTM and CDR2 ANQGSEA come from the germline V gene. The CDR3 DNA sequence: TGCAGCGTTGAACGTTGGGCAGATACGCAGTATTTT. Translating it yields CSVERWADTQYF.

The chain joins TRBV4-1 to TRBJ1-1; D not certain. Germline V CDR1 and CDR2: MGHRA, YSYEKL. The V end lost 1 base, the J end lost 4 bases, and 7 bases lay between the germline ends. CDR3 length: 13 residues. In DNA, the CDR3 is TGCGCCAGCAGCCAAGGTCCGAGCACTGAAGCTTTCTTT. It specifies CASSQGPSTEAFF.

The chain combines TRBV29-1 with TRBJ2-1; D possibly matches TRBD1 or TRBD2 (5 bases each). The CDR3 is made up of 12 amino acids. The V end was cut by 6 bases, the J end by 4 bases, with 10 bases between. The V gene's germline CDR1 is SQVTM and CDR2 ANQGSEA. The CDR3 DNA sequence: TGCAGCGTGAGAGAGGGGTACAATGAGCAGTTCTTC. The encoded protein is CSVREGYNEQFF.

The gene calls are TRBV25-1 and TRBJ2-7, with D possibly called TRBD1 or TRBD2 (5 bases each). Trimming left V 7 bases short and J 1 base short, with 11 bases between. Germline CDR1 MGHDK, CDR2 SYGVNS. The CDR3 is 13 amino acids. CDR3 DNA: TGTGCCAGCATGGGACGGGCTTCCTACGAGCAGTACTTC. This translates into CASMGRASYEQYF.

The V call is TRBV24-1, the J call TRBJ1-1; weak D call: TRBD1 (5 bases). Germline V gene sequence: CDR1 KGHDR, CDR2 SFDVKD. CDR3 size: 16 residues. Between the trimmed V and J ends, which lost 4 bases and 1 base, there was a span of 15 bases. CDR3 coding DNA: TGTGCCACCAGTGAGAGGGCGCGACAGCCGAACACTGAAGCTTTCTTT. Translation gives CATSERARQPNTEAFF.

This chain joins TRBV30 and TRBJ2-4; no clear D. The CDR3 runs to 13 residues. V was pared by 0 bases and J by 4 bases, with 7 bases between. Germline lookup yields CDR1 GTSNPN and CDR2 SVGIG (reference sequence). CDR3 in amino acids: CAWSVGSKNIQYF. CDR3 sequence (DNA): TGTGCCTGGAGTGTTGGTAGTAAAAACATTCAGTACTTC. Full variable domain (rest looked up from reference TRBV30 and TRBJ2-4): SQTIHQWPATLVQPVGSPLSLECTVEGTSNPNLYWYRQAAGRGLQLLFYSVGIGQISSEVPQNLSASRPQDRQFILSSKKLLLSDSGFYLCAWSVGSKNIQYFGAGTRLSVL.

V usage is TRBV3-1 and J usage is TRBJ1-5; D ambiguous. V lost 1 base and J lost 6, with 13 bases in between. The CDR3 consists of 15 residues. Germline loops: CDR1 LGHDT, CDR2 YNNKEL (reference sequence). CDR3: CASSQGRSEGQPQHF. CDR3 sequence (DNA): TGTGCCAGCAGCCAAGGCCGGTCAGAGGGTCAGCCCCAGCATTTT.

This chain joins TRBV28 and TRBJ1-1; 8 bases align to TRBD1. The CDR3 is made up of 17 amino acids. CDR1 is MDHEN, CDR2 SYDVKM, per germline. Losses at the gene ends were 6 bases for V and 0 bases for J; bases not matched to a gene: 12. This chain's CDR3 is CASRTGAAGGMNTEAFF. The CDR3 DNA is TGTGCCAGCAGGACCGGAGCGGCAGGGGGCATGAACACTGAAGCTTTCTTT.

V gene TRBV28 combines with J gene TRBJ2-7, with unresolved D. CDR1 and CDR2 from the germline V gene are MDHEN and SYDVKM. The CDR3 is 13 residues long. Trimming took off 2 bases at V and 2 bases at J, with 7 bases between the two ends. The CDR3 nucleotides read TGTGCCAGCAGTTTACAGGTACCCTACGAGCAGTACTTC. Its translation: CASSLQVPYEQYF.

The genes are TRBV20-1 and TRBJ1-2; D is unclear. The CDR3 loop spans 12 amino acids. Germline-derived CDR1 and CDR2 are DFQATT and SNEGSKA (reference sequence). The V gene lost 7 bases and the J gene lost 4 bases, with 13 bases spanning the gap. The CDR3 DNA reads as TGCAGTGTCTCATCAAGGGTCTATGGCTACACCTTC. It yields the protein CSVSSRVYGYTF.

This clonotype was observed a single time. V is TRBV20-1 and J is TRBJ1-5, with a possible D match to TRBD1 (6 bases). Trimming removed 2 bases at V and 5 bases at J, with 10 bases between. Per germline, CDR1 DFQATT and CDR2 SNEGSKA (reference sequence). The CDR3 totals 13 residues. CDR3 nucleotides: TGCAGTGCTAGACTGGAGGGGGATCAGCCCCAGCATTTT. Protein: CSARLEGDQPQHF.

This chain connects TRBV20-1 to TRBJ1-2; D ambiguous. Germline-derived CDR1 and CDR2 are DFQATT and SNEGSKA (reference sequence). This CDR3 spans 13 amino acids. The V gene lost 6 bases and the J gene lost 4 bases, with 15 bases spanning the gap. The CDR3 bases are TGCAGTGCCAAGGACGGCGGAATCTATGGCTACACCTTC. This translates into CSAKDGGIYGYTF.

CDR3 in amino acids: CAWSPQGNGYEQFF. The DNA for the CDR3 is TGTGCCTGGAGTCCACAGGGTAATGGGTATGAGCAGTTCTTC. The rearrangement uses TRBV30 and TRBJ2-1; D may be TRBD1 (6 bases). This CDR3 contains 14 residues. Germline V lookup: CDR1 GTSNPN, CDR2 SVGIG (reference sequence). The V and J ends lost 2 bases and 8 bases respectively, with 16 bases between them.

The chain links TRBV27 to TRBJ1-2; D perhaps matches TRBD1 (6 bases). The CDR3 length is 16 residues. CDR1 is MNHEY and CDR2 is SMNVEV in the germline V gene (reference sequence). V lost 5 bases and J lost 2, with 18 bases in between. The CDR3 spells CASSPSGGSINYGYTF. The CDR3 DNA reads as TGTGCCAGCAGTCCGTCGGGGGGCAGTATAAACTATGGCTACACCTTC.